This TCR beta chain was captured in a study of cytomegalovirus exposure and HLA in healthy donors. On the study more broadly: The 90 to 150 validation repertoires used a platform that matched the one used for the approximately 670 first-cohort repertoires, as a later analysis reported. Overall study findings and caveats: Fewer than 200 TCR beta chains were listed as cytomegalovirus-associated.

The protocol was immunoSEQ multiplex PCR, while the TCRdb copy is restricted to in-frame clones and leaves out a portion. The sample carries 150,000 to 200,000 clones, approximately 88% recorded once. A word on this clone: Antigen: not known.

Sequencing used PBMCs. The sequence was obtained from a young man in good health and CMV-seropositive.

CDR3 amino acids: CASSSQGNTEAFF. The CDR3, as DNA: TGTGCCAGCAGTTCACAGGGGAACACTGAAGCTTTCTTT. V gene TRBV28 combines with J gene TRBJ1-1, with D tentatively TRBD1 (6 bases). V shed 4 bases and J shed 1 base, with 7 bases lying between them. Germline V gene data show CDR1 as MDHEN and CDR2 as SYDVKM. The CDR3 contains 13 residues.